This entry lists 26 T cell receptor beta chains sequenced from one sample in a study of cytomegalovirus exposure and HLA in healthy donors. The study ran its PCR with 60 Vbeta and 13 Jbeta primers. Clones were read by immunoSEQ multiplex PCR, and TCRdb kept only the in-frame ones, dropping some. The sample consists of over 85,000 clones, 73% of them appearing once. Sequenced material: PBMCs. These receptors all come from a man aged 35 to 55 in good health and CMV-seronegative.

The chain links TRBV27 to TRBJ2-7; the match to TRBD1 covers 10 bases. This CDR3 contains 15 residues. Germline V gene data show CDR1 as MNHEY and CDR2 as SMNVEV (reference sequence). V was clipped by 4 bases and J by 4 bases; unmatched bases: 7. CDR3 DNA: TGTGCCAGCAGTTCGACAGGGGGCGCCCCGTACGAGCAGTACTTC. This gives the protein CASSSTGGAPYEQYF.

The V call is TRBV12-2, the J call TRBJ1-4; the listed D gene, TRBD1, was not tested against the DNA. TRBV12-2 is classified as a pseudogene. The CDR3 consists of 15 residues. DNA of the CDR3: TGTGCAAGTCGCTTAGTGGCAGCAACTAATGAAAAACTGTTTTTT. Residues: CASRLVAATNEKLFF.

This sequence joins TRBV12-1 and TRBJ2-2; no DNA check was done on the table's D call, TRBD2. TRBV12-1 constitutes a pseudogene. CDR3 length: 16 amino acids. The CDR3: CASSLVAGDNTGELFF. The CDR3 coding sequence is TGTGCCAGCAGCTTAGTAGCGGGGGATAACACCGGGGAGCTGTTTTTT.

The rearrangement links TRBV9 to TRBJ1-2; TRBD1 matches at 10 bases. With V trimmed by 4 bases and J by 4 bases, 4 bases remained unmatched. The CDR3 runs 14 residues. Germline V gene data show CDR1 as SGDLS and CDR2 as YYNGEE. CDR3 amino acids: CASSPRTGGYGYTF. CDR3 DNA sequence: TGTGCCAGCAGCCCCCGGACAGGGGGCTATGGCTACACCTTC.

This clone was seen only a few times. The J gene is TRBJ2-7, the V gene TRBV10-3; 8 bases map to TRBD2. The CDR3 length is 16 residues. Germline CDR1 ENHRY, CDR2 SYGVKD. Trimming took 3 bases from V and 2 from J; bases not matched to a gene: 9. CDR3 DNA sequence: TGTGCCATCAGTGATATTAGTGCGGGGGGAACCTACGAGCAGTACTTC. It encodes CAISDISAGGTYEQYF.

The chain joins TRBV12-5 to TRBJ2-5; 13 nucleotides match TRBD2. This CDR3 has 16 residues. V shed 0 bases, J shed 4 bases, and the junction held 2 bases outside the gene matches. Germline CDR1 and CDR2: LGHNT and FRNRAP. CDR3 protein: CASGLVTSGGAETQYF. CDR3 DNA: TGTGCTAGTGGTTTGGTAACTAGCGGGGGGGCAGAGACCCAGTACTTC. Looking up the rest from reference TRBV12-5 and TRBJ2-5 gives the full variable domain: DARVTQTPRHKVTEMGQEVTMRCQPILGHNTVFWYRQTMMQGLELLAYFRNRAPLDDSGMPKDRFSAEMPDATLATLKIQPSEPRDSAVYFCASGLVTSGGAETQYFGPGTRLLVL.

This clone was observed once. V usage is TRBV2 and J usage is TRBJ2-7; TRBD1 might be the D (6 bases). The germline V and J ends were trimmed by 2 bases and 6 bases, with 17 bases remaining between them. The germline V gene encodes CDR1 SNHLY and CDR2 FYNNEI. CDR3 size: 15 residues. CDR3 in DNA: TGTGCCAGCAGTGAACTCCCGGGACAAGCCGGCGAGCAGTACTTC. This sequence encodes CASSELPGQAGEQYF.

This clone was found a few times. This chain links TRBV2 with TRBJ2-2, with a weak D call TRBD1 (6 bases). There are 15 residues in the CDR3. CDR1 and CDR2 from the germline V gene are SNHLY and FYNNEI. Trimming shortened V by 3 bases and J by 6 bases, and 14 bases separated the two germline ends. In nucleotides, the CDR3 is TGTGCCAGCAGTGATCAGGGGCTTGCGTCCGGGGAGCTGTTTTTT. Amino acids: CASSDQGLASGELFF.

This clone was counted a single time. The CDR3, as DNA: TGTGCTAGTGGTTTGGTACAAGAAGACGAGCAGTACTTC. Its translation is CASGLVQEDEQYF. The gene calls are TRBV12-5 and TRBJ2-7; unclear D gene. CDR3 length: 13 amino acids. Germline V gene data show CDR1 as LGHNT and CDR2 as FRNRAP. Trimming left V 0 bases short and J 5 bases short, with 8 bases between. Full variable domain (remainder filled in from reference TRBV12-5 and TRBJ2-7): DARVTQTPRHKVTEMGQEVTMRCQPILGHNTVFWYRQTMMQGLELLAYFRNRAPLDDSGMPKDRFSAEMPDATLATLKIQPSEPRDSAVYFCASGLVQEDEQYFGPGTRLTVT.

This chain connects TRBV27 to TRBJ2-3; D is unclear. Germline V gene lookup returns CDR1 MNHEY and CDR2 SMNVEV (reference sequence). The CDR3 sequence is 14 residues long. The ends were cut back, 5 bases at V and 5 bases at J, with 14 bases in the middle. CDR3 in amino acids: CASSPMFLVDTQYF. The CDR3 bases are TGTGCCAGCAGTCCTATGTTCTTAGTAGATACGCAGTATTTT.

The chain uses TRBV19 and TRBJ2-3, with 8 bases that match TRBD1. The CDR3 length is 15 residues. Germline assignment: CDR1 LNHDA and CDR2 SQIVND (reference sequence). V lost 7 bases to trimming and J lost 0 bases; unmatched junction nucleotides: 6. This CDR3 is CASTSRTGSTDTQYF. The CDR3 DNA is TGTGCCAGTACCTCTAGGACAGGGAGCACAGATACGCAGTATTTT. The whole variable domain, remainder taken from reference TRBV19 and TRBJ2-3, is DGGITQSPKYLFRKEGQNVTLSCEQNLNHDAMYWYRQDPGQGLRLIYYSQIVNDFQKGDIAEGYSVSREKKESFPLTVTSAQKNPTAFYLCASTSRTGSTDTQYFGPGTRLTVL.

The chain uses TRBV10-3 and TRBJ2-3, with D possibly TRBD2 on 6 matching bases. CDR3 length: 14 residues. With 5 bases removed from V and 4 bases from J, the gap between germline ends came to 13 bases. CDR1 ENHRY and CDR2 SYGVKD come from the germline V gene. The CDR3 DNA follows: TGTGCCATCAGTCTCGGCGGGGCTTCAGATACGCAGTATTTT. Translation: CAISLGGASDTQYF.

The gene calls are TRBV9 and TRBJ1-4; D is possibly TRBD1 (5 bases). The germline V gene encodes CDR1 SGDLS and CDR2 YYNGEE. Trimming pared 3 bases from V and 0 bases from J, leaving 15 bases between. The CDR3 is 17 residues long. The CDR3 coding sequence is TGTGCCAGCAGCGCGGCCCCTACAGGTTCAACTAATGAAAAACTGTTTTTT. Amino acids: CASSAAPTGSTNEKLFF.

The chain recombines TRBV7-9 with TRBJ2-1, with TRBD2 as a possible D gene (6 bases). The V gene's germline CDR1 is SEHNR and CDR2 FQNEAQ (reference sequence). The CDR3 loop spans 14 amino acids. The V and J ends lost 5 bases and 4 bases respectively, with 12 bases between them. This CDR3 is CASSGLASYNEQFF. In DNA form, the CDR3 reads TGTGCCAGCAGCGGCCTAGCGTCTTACAATGAGCAGTTCTTC.

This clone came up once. The CDR3 region is CSSNRGNTNYGYTF. The DNA for the CDR3 is TGCAGCTCCAACAGGGGAAATACGAACTATGGCTACACCTTC. This sequence joins TRBV29-1 and TRBJ1-2, with 7 bases that match TRBD1. Germline lookup yields CDR1 SQVTM and CDR2 ANQGSEA. With 8 bases clipped from V and 2 bases from J, the junction kept 11 bases outside the gene matches. The CDR3 spans 14 residues.

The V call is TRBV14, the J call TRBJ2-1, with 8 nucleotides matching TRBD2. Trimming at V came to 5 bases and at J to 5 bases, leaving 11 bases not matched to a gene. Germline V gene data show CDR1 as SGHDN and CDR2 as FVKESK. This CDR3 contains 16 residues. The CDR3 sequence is CASSARGGLGDNEQFF. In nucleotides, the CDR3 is TGTGCCAGCAGCGCCCGAGGGGGACTAGGGGACAATGAGCAGTTCTTC. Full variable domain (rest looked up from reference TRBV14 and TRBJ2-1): EAGVTQFPSHSVIEKGQTVTLRCDPISGHDNLYWYRRVMGKEIKFLLHFVKESKQDESGMPNNRFLAERTGGTYSTLKVQPAELEDSGVYFCASSARGGLGDNEQFFGPGTRLTVL.

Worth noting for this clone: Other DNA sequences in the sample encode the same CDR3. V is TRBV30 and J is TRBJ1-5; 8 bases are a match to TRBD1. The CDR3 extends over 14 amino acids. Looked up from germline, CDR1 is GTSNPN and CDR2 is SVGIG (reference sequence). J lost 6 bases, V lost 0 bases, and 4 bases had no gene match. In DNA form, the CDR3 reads TGTGCCTGGAGTGTTACAGGGGGTGGTCAGCCCCAGCATTTT. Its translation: CAWSVTGGGQPQHF.

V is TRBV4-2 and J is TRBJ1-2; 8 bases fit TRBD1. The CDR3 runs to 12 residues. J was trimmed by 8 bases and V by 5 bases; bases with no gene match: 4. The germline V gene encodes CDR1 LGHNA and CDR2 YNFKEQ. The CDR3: CASSVRQGGYTF. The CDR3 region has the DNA TGTGCCAGCAGCGTACGACAGGGGGGCTACACCTTC.

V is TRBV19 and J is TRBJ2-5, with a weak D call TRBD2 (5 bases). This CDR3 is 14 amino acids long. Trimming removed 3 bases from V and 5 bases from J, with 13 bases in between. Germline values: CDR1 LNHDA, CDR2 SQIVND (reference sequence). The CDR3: CASSIERDLETQYF. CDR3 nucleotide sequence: TGTGCCAGTAGTATTGAGAGGGATCTGGAGACCCAGTACTTC.

The CDR3 here is CASSLVSGGLSSYEQYF. The CDR3 coding sequence is TGCGCCAGCAGCTTGGTTTCAGGGGGCCTATCCTCCTACGAGCAGTACTTC. The chain couples TRBV5-1 to TRBJ2-7; TRBD1 matches 8 bases. The trim removed 0 bases at V and 0 bases at J, leaving 8 bases unmatched. The germline gives CDR1 SGHRS, CDR2 YFSETQ. The CDR3 extends over 17 amino acids.

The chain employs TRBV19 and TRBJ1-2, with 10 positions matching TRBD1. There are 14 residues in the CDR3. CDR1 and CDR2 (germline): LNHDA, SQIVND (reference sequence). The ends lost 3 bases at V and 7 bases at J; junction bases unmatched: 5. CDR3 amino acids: CASSIRDRGTGYTF. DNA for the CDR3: TGTGCCAGTAGTATCAGGGACAGGGGTACTGGCTACACCTTC.

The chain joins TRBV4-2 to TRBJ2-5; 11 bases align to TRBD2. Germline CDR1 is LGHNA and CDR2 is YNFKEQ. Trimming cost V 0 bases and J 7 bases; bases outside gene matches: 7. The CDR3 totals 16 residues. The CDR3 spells CASSQDGSGGAGTQYF. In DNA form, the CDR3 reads TGTGCCAGCAGCCAAGACGGTAGCGGGGGGGCGGGGACCCAGTACTTC.

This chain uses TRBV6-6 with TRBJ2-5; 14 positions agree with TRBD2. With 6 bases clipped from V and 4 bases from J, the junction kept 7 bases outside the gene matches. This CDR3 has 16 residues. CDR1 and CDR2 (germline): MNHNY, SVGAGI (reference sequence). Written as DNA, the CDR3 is TGTGCCAGCAGCCACCCCGGACTAGCGGGGGGAGAGACCCAGTACTTC. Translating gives CASSHPGLAGGETQYF.

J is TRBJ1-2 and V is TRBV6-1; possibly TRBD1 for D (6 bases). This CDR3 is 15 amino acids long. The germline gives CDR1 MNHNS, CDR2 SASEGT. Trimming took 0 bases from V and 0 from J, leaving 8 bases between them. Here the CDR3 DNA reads TGTGCCAGCAGTGAAGCGACAGGCCCTAACTATGGCTACACCTTC. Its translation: CASSEATGPNYGYTF.

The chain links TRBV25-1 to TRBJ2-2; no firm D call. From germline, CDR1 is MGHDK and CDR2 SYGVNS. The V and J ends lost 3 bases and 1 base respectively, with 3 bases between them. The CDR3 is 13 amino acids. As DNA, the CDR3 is TGTGCCAGCAGTGACCTGAACACCGGGGAGCTGTTTTTT. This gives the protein CASSDLNTGELFF.

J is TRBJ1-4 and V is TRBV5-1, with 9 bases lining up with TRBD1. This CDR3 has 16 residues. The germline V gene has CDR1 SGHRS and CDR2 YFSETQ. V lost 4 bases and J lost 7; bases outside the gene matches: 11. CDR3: CASSRRAQGQGEKLFF. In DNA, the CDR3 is TGCGCCAGCAGCCGGAGGGCGCAGGGACAGGGTGAAAAACTGTTTTTT.